Listed below are T cell receptor beta chains from one sample, sequenced in a study of T cell repertoires in cytomegalovirus infection. TCRdb analysed the reads with MiXCR anew, one entry per CDR3 protein. The sample lists just over 300,000 distinct CDR3 sequences, 15% to 20% occurring once. What was sequenced was PBMCs. All receptors derive from a human donor in good health (CMV status not recorded). Some clones in this sample may be carry-over from other donors' samples. Both conserved end residues are trimmed from each CDR3. Each record gives: V gene, J gene, CDR3 protein.

TRBV7-9,TRBJ2-5,ASSLNWDRDGETQY
TRBV7-2,TRBJ1-3,ASSFLQSGNTIY
TRBV12-3/TRBV12-4,TRBJ2-3,ASSLGPFSTDTQY
TRBV2,TRBJ1-6,ATSLTGTAPLH
TRBV7-2,TRBJ1-2,ASSLAPGNYGYT
TRBV12-3/TRBV12-4,TRBJ1-1,ASRTVAEAF
TRBV14,TRBJ1-4,ASSQPGGYEKLF
TRBV7-2,TRBJ2-1,ASSSTGLGNEQF
TRBV6-1,TRBJ1-1,ASSYSTEAF
TRBV12-3/TRBV12-4,TRBJ1-1,ASSLGTGVAEAF
TRBV11-2,TRBJ1-2,ASSLMDLYGYT
TRBV20-1,TRBJ1-2,SARRTGIDGYT
TRBV7-3,TRBJ2-2,ASSLRQGRGELF
TRBV28,TRBJ2-5,ASTDQKETQY
TRBV3-1,TRBJ2-7,ASSQEGGAYEQY
TRBV6-5,TRBJ2-7,ASSYSYGGPYGYEQY
TRBV6-5,TRBJ1-4,ASRSPGLKLF
TRBV7-9,TRBJ1-1,ASSETDRNTEAF
TRBV6-6,TRBJ2-1,ASSLQGAKQF
TRBV12-3/TRBV12-4,TRBJ1-3,ASRYGTGSGNTIY
TRBV7-9,TRBJ2-7,ASSYTNAGTGDEQY
TRBV12-3/TRBV12-4,TRBJ2-3,ASNARGGAVGTDTQY
TRBV12-3/TRBV12-4,TRBJ2-4,ASRSRQGNIQY
TRBV20-1,TRBJ1-1,SAPSSIGGVNTEAF
TRBV7-9,TRBJ2-6,ARTPENRLKSGANVLT
TRBV4-1,TRBJ1-1,ASSQVNDLSTVNTEAF
TRBV20-1,TRBJ1-5,SAISGNQPQH
TRBV7-2,TRBJ1-3,ASSLATNTIY
TRBV4-3,TRBJ1-5,ASSQVPIRGAYSNQPQH
TRBV12-3/TRBV12-4,TRBJ2-7,ASSGTGYVEQY
TRBV12-3/TRBV12-4,TRBJ2-3,ASRSTADTQY
TRBV7-2,TRBJ1-1,ASSLGPASEAF
TRBV6-1,TRBJ2-4,ASSEPTRWINIQY
TRBV6-1,TRBJ2-7,ASRTSSGGTYEQY
TRBV28,TRBJ1-4,ASSSAGSGKNEKLF
TRBV10-3,TRBJ2-3,ATSPRGAGDTQY
TRBV5-1,TRBJ1-4,ASSLGFGTDGEKLF
TRBV7-9,TRBJ1-5,ASSLGEGVPQPQH
TRBV6-2/TRBV6-3,TRBJ1-5,ASRRDGGQTQPQH
TRBV20-1,TRBJ1-5,SATRQGGQPQH
TRBV5-1,TRBJ2-2,ASSEGTALTGELF
TRBV12-3/TRBV12-4,TRBJ1-1,ASRGGGTGVGTEAF
TRBV15,TRBJ2-1,ATSKGRTGIYNEQF
TRBV11-3,TRBJ2-7,ASSLAMGHEQY
TRBV10-3,TRBJ1-4,AISESPGGREKLF
TRBV28,TRBJ1-2,ASTLYTFDYGYT
TRBV7-6,TRBJ2-1,ASSPLGGVEYNEQF
TRBV12-3/TRBV12-4,TRBJ2-5,ASKGLVGETQY
TRBV7-2,TRBJ1-6,ASSTVTVGNSPLH
TRBV28,TRBJ2-7,ASSPRTISYGEQY
TRBV11-2,TRBJ1-1,ASSLGVSGEAF
TRBV6-1,TRBJ2-1,ASLLLRGEQF
TRBV7-9,TRBJ1-6,ASSSVPAGLNSPLH